This T cell receptor beta chain was documented in a study of T-cell reconstitution after alpha-beta-depleted transplantation in children. Turning to this clonotype: Its antigen is unidentified.

Using unique molecular identifiers, the investigators prepared the TCRbeta library. MiXCR, applied by TCRdb to the PCR reads, yields one record per CDR3 protein. The sample yields 300,000 to 400,000 distinct CDR3 sequences, about 16% seen once. V was shortened by 8 bases and J by 7 bases, with 14 bases between the two germline ends. CDR3 length equals 12 residues. Germline CDR1 is SEHNR and CDR2 is FQNEAQ (reference sequence). Points from the study as a whole: Several hundred rapidly expanded clones from non-depleted graft cells reportedly supplied alpha-beta T cells about two months post-transplant. T-cell numbers and diversity one year post-transplant derived largely from freshly generated T cells.

This TCR derives from a male patient between 2 and 10 years old who had a stem cell transplant for acute lymphoblastic leukemia, so the T cells may come from the graft donor. This sample comprised PBMCs, mostly from graft donor cells, obtained 360 days after TCRalphabeta/CD19-depleted stem cell transplant. V and J are TRBV7-9 and TRBJ2-5, with D possibly TRBD1 on 6 matching bases. The CDR3 sequence is CASAQSRGTQYF. The DNA of the CDR3 is TGTGCCAGCGCACAGAGCAGGGGGACCCAGTACTTC.